These T cell receptor beta chains were read from a single sample in a study of blood T cell repertoires in COVID-19. Sequencing was performed with immunoSEQ multiplex PCR; in TCRdb, only in-frame clones are kept and a portion is missing. The sample lists 92,000 or so clones, 72% occurring once. The specimen sequenced was peripheral blood. These receptors all stem from an elderly woman with acute or convalescent COVID-19. The CDR3 runs from the conserved cysteine through the conserved F or W. A D gene is named only where the DNA matches it firmly.

V gene: TRBV5-6
J gene: TRBJ1-2
D gene: .
CDR3 protein: CASSGRGSRASDYGYTF

V gene: TRBV5-1
J gene: TRBJ2-3
D gene: .
CDR3 protein: CASSLGGREDTQYF

V gene: TRBV12-3/TRBV12-4
J gene: TRBJ1-1
D gene: TRBD1
CDR3 protein: CASVGDRGTEAFF

V gene: TRBV30
J gene: TRBJ2-7
D gene: TRBD2
CDR3 protein: CAGGEDAEQYF

V gene: TRBV5-1
J gene: TRBJ2-7
D gene: .
CDR3 protein: CASSRRTSGRINYEQYF

V gene: TRBV7-8
J gene: TRBJ1-2
D gene: .
CDR3 protein: CASSFSSFPGRGYTF

V gene: TRBV4-3
J gene: TRBJ2-3
D gene: TRBD2
CDR3 protein: CASSQAGGTDTQYF

V gene: TRBV3-1/TRBV3-2
J gene: TRBJ1-2
D gene: .
CDR3 protein: CASSEWTGGGGYTF

V gene: TRBV11-1
J gene: TRBJ2-7
D gene: TRBD1
CDR3 protein: CASSLGDRDLQYF

V gene: TRBV7-2
J gene: TRBJ1-2
D gene: .
CDR3 protein: CASSLEVAGVGYTF

V gene: TRBV7-9
J gene: TRBJ2-5
D gene: .
CDR3 protein: CASSLAGVQETQYF

V gene: TRBV7-2
J gene: TRBJ2-7
D gene: .
CDR3 protein: CASSLASSYEQYF

V gene: TRBV7-9
J gene: TRBJ1-5
D gene: TRBD1
CDR3 protein: CASSLDRGDQPQHF

V gene: TRBV5-6
J gene: TRBJ2-7
D gene: .
CDR3 protein: CASSTQGFGVYEQYF

V gene: TRBV6-2/TRBV6-3
J gene: TRBJ2-2
D gene: .
CDR3 protein: CASSYFLTGELFF

V gene: TRBV5-1
J gene: TRBJ1-4
D gene: .
CDR3 protein: CASSSSGASNEKLFF

V gene: TRBV4-1
J gene: TRBJ2-5
D gene: TRBD1
CDR3 protein: CASSQDPGQGALETQYF

V gene: TRBV2
J gene: TRBJ2-7
D gene: TRBD1
CDR3 protein: CASSEIWDRGIEQYF

V gene: TRBV19
J gene: TRBJ2-2
D gene: TRBD1
CDR3 protein: CASSPTGGTGELFF

V gene: TRBV18
J gene: TRBJ1-5
D gene: .
CDR3 protein: CASSPEAAGNQPQHF

V gene: TRBV6-6
J gene: TRBJ1-2
D gene: .
CDR3 protein: CASSPQDRYGYTF

V gene: TRBV19
J gene: TRBJ2-2
D gene: TRBD2
CDR3 protein: CASRSEGRDRLTGELFF

V gene: TRBV12-3/TRBV12-4
J gene: TRBJ1-5
D gene: TRBD1
CDR3 protein: CASSRDRNQPQHF

V gene: TRBV10-3
J gene: TRBJ1-2
D gene: TRBD1
CDR3 protein: CAISEGTGVGGYTF

V gene: TRBV7-9
J gene: TRBJ2-7
D gene: .
CDR3 protein: CASSFGLNEQYF

V gene: TRBV19
J gene: TRBJ1-1
D gene: .
CDR3 protein: CASRLTGIYTEAFF

V gene: TRBV27
J gene: TRBJ1-6
D gene: .
CDR3 protein: CASSQGGTYNSPLHF

V gene: TRBV2
J gene: TRBJ2-2
D gene: .
CDR3 protein: CASSEGWSGTGELFF

V gene: TRBV27
J gene: TRBJ2-7
D gene: TRBD2
CDR3 protein: CASSASGGLPWEQYF

V gene: TRBV3-1/TRBV3-2
J gene: TRBJ2-3
D gene: TRBD2
CDR3 protein: CASSQEGLAGGKEDTQYF

V gene: TRBV24-1
J gene: TRBJ1-2
D gene: TRBD1
CDR3 protein: CATQGTGDSYGYTF

V gene: TRBV28
J gene: TRBJ1-1
D gene: TRBD1
CDR3 protein: CASSVRDRTVGEAFF

V gene: TRBV2
J gene: TRBJ2-5
D gene: TRBD1
CDR3 protein: CASSPLGQGAETQYF

V gene: TRBV20-1
J gene: TRBJ1-1
D gene: .
CDR3 protein: CSARAPKEAFF

V gene: TRBV7-9
J gene: TRBJ1-2
D gene: .
CDR3 protein: CASSLEIGAYGYTF

V gene: TRBV7-2
J gene: TRBJ2-5
D gene: .
CDR3 protein: CASSPWQARETQYF

V gene: TRBV5-1
J gene: TRBJ1-1
D gene: TRBD1
CDR3 protein: CASSQTGPRTYTEAFF

V gene: TRBV7-2
J gene: TRBJ1-2
D gene: TRBD1
CDR3 protein: CASSTSQGIPNYGYTF

V gene: TRBV5-4
J gene: TRBJ1-1
D gene: .
CDR3 protein: CASSLDRTQILNTEAFF

V gene: TRBV11-3
J gene: TRBJ2-3
D gene: .
CDR3 protein: CASSKPQGSGTDTQYF